The entry below describes one T cell receptor beta chain. The data stem from a study of pediatric ulcerative colitis. Each sample received Survey-level depth of up to 500,000 reads. TCRdb's copy holds only in-frame clones and misses some; the assay was immunoSEQ multiplex PCR. The sample lists about 64,000 clones, around 85% occurring once. The sample consisted of blood. The sequence came from a boy between 10 and 17 years old with severe ulcerative colitis.

CDR3 loop: CASSQDLNEQFF. DNA for the CDR3: TGTGCCAGCAGCCAAGACCTAAATGAGCAGTTCTTC. V is TRBV14 and J is TRBJ2-1, with no clear D. There are 12 residues in the CDR3. Looked up from germline, CDR1 is SGHDN and CDR2 is FVKESK. Trimming pared 0 bases from V and 7 bases from J, leaving 4 bases between.